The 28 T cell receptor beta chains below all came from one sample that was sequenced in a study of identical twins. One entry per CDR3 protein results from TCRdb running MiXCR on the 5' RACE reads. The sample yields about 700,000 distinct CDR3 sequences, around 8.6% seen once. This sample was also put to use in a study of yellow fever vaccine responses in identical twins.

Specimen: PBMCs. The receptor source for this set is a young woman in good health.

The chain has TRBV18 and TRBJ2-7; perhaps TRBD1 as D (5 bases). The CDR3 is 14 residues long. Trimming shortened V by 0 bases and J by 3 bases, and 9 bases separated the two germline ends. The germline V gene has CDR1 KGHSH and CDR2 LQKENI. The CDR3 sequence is CASSPPNRYYEQYF. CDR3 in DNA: TGTGCCAGCTCACCACCGAACAGGTACTACGAGCAGTACTTC.

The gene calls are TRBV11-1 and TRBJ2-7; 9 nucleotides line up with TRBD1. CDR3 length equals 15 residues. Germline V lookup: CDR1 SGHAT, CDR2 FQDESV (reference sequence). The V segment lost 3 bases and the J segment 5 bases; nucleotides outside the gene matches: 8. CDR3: CASSFQQGARDEQYF. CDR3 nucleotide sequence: TGTGCCAGCAGCTTTCAACAGGGGGCTAGGGACGAGCAGTACTTC.

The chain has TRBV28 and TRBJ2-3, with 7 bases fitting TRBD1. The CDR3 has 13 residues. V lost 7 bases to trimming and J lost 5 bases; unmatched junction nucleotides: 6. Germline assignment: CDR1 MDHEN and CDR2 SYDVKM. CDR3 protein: CASKTGAKDTQYF. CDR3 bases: TGTGCCAGCAAAACAGGGGCGAAAGATACGCAGTATTTT.

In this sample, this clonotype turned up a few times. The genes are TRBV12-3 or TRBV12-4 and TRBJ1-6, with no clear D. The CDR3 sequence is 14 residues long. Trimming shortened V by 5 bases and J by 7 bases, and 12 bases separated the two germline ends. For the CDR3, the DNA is TGTGCCAGCAGTCCCCCCGGACGCAATTCACCCCTCCACTTT. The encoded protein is CASSPPGRNSPLHF.

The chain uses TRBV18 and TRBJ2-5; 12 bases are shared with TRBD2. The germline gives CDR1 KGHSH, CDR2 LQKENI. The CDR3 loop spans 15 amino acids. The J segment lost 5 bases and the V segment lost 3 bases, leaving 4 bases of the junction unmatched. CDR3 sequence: CASSPRLAGEETQYF. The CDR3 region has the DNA TGTGCCAGCTCACCCAGACTAGCGGGAGAGGAGACCCAGTACTTC.

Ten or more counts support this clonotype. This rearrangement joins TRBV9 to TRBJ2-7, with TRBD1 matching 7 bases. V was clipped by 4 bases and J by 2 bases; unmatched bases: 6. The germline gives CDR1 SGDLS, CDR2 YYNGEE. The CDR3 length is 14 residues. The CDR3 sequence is CASSPWTGAYEQYF. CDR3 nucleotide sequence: TGTGCCAGCAGCCCCTGGACAGGAGCCTACGAGCAGTACTTC.

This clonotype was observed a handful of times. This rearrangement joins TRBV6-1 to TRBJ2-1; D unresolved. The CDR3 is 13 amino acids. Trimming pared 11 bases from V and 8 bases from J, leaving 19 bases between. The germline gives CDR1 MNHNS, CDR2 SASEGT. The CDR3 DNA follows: TGTGCCGCGGAAGGGCCGAATAGGGATGAGCAGTTCTTC. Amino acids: CAAEGPNRDEQFF.

The CDR3 loop is CASRRDSSEAFF. The CDR3 coding sequence is TGCGCCAGCAGAAGGGACAGCTCCGAAGCTTTCTTT. This chain links TRBV5-1 with TRBJ1-1, with 7 bases aligning to TRBD1. Per germline, CDR1 SGHRS and CDR2 YFSETQ. Trimming at V came to 5 bases and at J to 8 bases, leaving 6 bases not matched to a gene. CDR3 length: 12 amino acids.

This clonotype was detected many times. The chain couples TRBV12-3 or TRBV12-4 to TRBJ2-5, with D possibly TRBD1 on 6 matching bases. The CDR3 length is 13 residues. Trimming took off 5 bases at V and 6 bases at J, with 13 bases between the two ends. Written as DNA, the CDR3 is TGTGCCAGCAGTCCTGAGAGGGGGAAGACCCAGTACTTC. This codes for CASSPERGKTQYF.

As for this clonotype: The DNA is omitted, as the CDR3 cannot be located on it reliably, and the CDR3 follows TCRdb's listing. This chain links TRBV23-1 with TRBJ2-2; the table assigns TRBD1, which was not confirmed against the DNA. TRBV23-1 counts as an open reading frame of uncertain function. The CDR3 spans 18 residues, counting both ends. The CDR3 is CASSQGVPRGRTPGSCFF.

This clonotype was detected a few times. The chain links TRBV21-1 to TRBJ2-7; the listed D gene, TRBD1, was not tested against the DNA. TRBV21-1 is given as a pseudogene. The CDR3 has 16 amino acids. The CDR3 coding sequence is TGTGCCAGCAGCGAAATGAGGGGAACAGGCTCCTACGAGCAGTACTTC. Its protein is CASSEMRGTGSYEQYF.

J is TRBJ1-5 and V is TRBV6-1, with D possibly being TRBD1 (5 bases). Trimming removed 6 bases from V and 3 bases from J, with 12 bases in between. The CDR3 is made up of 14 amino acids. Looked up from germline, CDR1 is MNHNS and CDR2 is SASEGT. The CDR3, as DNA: TGTGCCAGCAGAGGGGATGAGTTCAATCAGCCCCAGCATTTT. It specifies CASRGDEFNQPQHF.

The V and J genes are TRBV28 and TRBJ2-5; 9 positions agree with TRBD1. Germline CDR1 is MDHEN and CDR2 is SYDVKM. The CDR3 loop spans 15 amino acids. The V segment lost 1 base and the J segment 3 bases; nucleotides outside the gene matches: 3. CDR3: CASSLYRGREETQYF. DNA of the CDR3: TGTGCCAGCAGTTTATACAGGGGGCGCGAAGAGACCCAGTACTTC.

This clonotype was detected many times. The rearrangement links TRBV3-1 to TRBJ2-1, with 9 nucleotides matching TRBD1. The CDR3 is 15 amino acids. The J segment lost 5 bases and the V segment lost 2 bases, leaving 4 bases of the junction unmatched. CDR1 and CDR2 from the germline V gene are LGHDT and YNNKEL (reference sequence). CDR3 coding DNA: TGTGCCAGCAGCCAAACGGGACAGGGCCACAATGAGCAGTTCTTC. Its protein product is CASSQTGQGHNEQFF.

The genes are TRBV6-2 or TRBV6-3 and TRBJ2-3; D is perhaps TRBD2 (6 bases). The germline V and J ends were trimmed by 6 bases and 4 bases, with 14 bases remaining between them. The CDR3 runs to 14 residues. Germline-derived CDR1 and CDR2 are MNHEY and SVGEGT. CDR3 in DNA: TGTGCCAGCAGCCCCCCCGGGGGTCCAGATACGCAGTATTTT. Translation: CASSPPGGPDTQYF.

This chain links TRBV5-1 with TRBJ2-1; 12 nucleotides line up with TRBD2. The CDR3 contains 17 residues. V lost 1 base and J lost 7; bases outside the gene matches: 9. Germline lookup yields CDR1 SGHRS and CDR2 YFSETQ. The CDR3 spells CASSLLASGGAGNEQFF. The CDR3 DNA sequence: TGCGCCAGCAGCTTGTTGGCTAGCGGGGGGGCGGGGAATGAGCAGTTCTTC.

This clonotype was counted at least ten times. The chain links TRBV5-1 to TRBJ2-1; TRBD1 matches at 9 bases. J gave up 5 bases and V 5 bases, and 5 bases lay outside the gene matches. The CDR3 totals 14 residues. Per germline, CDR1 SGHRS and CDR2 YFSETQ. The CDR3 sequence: CASRQGAIDNEQFF. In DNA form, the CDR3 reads TGCGCCAGCAGACAGGGGGCTATCGACAATGAGCAGTTCTTC.

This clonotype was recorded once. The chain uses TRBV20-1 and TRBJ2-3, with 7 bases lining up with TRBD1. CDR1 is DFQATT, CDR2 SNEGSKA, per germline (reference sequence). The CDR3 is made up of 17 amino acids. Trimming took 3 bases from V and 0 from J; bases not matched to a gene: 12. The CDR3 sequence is CSASKATGFHSTDTQYF. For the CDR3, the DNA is TGCAGTGCTAGCAAGGCGACAGGGTTCCATAGCACAGATACGCAGTATTTT.

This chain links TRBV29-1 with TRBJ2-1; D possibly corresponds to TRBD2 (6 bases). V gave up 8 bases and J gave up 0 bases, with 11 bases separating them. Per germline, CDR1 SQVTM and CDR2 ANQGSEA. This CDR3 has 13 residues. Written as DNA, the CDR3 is TGCAGCTGGTCGGGACTCTCCTACAATGAGCAGTTCTTC. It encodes CSWSGLSYNEQFF.

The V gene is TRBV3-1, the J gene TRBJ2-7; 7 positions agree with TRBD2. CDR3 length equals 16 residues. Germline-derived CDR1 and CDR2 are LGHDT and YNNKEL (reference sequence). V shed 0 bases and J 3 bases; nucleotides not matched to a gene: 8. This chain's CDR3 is CASSQEGGLEGYEQYF. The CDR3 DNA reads TGTGCCAGCAGCCAAGAAGGAGGACTAGAAGGCTACGAGCAGTACTTC.

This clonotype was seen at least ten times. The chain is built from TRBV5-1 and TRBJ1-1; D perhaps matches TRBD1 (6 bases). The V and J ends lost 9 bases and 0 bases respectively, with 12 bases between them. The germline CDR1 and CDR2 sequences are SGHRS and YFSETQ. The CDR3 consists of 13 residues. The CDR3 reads CATSGAVNTEAFF. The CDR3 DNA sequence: TGCGCCACGTCAGGGGCGGTGAACACTGAAGCTTTCTTT.

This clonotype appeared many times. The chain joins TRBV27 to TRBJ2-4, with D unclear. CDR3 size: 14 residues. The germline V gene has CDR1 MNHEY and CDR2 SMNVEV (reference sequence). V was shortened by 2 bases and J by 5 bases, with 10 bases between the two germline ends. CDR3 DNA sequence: TGTGCCAGCAGTTTACGTGGGATCGAAAACATTCAGTACTTC. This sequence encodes CASSLRGIENIQYF.

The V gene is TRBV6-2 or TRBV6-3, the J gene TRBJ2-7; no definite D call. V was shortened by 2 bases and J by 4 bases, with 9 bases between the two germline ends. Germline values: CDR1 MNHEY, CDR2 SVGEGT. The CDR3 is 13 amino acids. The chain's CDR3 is CASSYSWVYEQYF. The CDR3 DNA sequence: TGTGCCAGCAGTTACAGCTGGGTATACGAGCAGTACTTC.

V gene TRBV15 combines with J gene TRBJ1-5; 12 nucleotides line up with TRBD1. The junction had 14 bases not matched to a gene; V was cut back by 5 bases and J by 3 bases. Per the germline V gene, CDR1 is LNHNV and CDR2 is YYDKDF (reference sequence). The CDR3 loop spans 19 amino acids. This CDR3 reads CATSSTGTGGVNHNQPQHF. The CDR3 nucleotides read TGTGCCACCAGCTCCACCGGGACAGGGGGCGTAAATCACAATCAGCCCCAGCATTTT. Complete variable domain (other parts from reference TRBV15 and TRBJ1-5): DAMVIQNPRYQVTQFGKPVTLSCSQTLNHNVMYWYQQKSSQAPKLLFHYYDKDFNNEADTPDNFQSRRPNTSFCFLDIRSPGLGDTAMYLCATSSTGTGGVNHNQPQHFGDGTRLSIL.

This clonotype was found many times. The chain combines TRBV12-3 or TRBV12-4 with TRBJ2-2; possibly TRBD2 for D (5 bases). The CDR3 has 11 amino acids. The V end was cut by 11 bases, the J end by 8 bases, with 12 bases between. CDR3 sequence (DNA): TGTGCCCAAGCGGCAGGAGGGGAGCTGTTTTTT. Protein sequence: CAQAAGGELFF.

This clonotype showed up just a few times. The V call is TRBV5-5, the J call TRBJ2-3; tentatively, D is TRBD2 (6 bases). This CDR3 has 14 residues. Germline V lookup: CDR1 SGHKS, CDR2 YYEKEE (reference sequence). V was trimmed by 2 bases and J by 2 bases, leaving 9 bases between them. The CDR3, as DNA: TGTGCCAGCAGCTTCGGCGGGATCACAGATACGCAGTATTTT. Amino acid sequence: CASSFGGITDTQYF.

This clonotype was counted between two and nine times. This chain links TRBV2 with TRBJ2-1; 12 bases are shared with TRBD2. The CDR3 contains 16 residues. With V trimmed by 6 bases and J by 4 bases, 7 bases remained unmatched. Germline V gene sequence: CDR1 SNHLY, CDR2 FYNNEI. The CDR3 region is CASSDQLAGGYNEQFF. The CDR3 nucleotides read TGTGCCAGCAGCGATCAACTAGCGGGGGGATACAATGAGCAGTTCTTC.

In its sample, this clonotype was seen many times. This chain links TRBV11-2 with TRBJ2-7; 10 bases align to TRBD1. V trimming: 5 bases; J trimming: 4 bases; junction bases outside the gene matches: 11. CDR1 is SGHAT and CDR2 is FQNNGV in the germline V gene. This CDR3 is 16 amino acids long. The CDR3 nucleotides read TGTGCCAGCAGCGTCTTAGGGTGGGACAGGGGTTACGAGCAGTACTTC. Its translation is CASSVLGWDRGYEQYF.